The 2 T cell receptor beta chains below were found in one sample sequenced in a study of shared clonotypes between healthy human individuals. Data came from immunoSEQ multiplex PCR; TCRdb stores just in-frame clones and leaves some out. The sample consists of hundreds of thousands of clones, 90% to 96% of them appearing once. The sequenced sample was naive CD4+ T cells sorted from blood. The subset: CD45RA+ positively selected. The receptors come from a woman aged 30 to 39 in good health.

The chain carries TRBV9 and TRBJ2-2, with TRBD2 matching 7 bases. Germline CDR1 SGDLS, CDR2 YYNGEE. CDR3 length: 14 residues. Losses at the gene ends were 3 bases for V and 2 bases for J; bases not matched to a gene: 1. This chain's CDR3 is CASSASGNTGELFF. The CDR3 coding sequence is TGTGCCAGCAGCGCTAGCGGCAACACCGGGGAGCTGTTTTTT. The full variable domain, completed using reference TRBV9 and TRBJ2-2, is DSGVTQTPKHLITATGQRVTLRCSPRSGDLSVYWYQQSLDQGLQFLIQYYNGEERAKGNILERFSAQQFPDLHSELNLSSLELGDSALYFCASSASGNTGELFFGEGSRLTVL.

The J gene is TRBJ1-4, the V gene TRBV7-6, with unresolved D. Germline V gene lookup returns CDR1 SGHVS and CDR2 FNYEAQ. Between the trimmed V and J ends, which lost 5 bases and 0 bases, there was a span of 19 bases. The CDR3 is 18 residues long. The CDR3 DNA is TGTGCCAGCAGCCCCCGTTCGGGGAGGGTTGCAACTAATGAAAAACTGTTTTTT. This sequence encodes CASSPRSGRVATNEKLFF.